The entry that follows covers one T cell receptor beta chain sequence. The source of the sample is a study of shared T cell receptors in the human thymus. The CDR3 sequence is 20 residues long. V was clipped by 1 base and J by 0 bases; unmatched bases: 16. Germline V gene data show CDR1 as MGHRA and CDR2 as YSYEKL. Generated by immunoSEQ multiplex PCR, the TCRdb table keeps only in-frame clones and is missing some. The sample has more than 550,000 clones, 80% to 90% seen once. The data also belong to a second study, concerning human thymus T cells.

V is TRBV4-1 and J is TRBJ2-7, with 9 bases that match TRBD1. This sequence was found in a girl under three years old with a congenital heart defect. Sequenced: thymocytes. The CDR3 sequence is CASSQVLGTGYGKLSYEQYF. In DNA, the CDR3 is TGCGCCAGCAGCCAAGTGCTCGGGACAGGGTATGGGAAACTCTCCTACGAGCAGTACTTC.